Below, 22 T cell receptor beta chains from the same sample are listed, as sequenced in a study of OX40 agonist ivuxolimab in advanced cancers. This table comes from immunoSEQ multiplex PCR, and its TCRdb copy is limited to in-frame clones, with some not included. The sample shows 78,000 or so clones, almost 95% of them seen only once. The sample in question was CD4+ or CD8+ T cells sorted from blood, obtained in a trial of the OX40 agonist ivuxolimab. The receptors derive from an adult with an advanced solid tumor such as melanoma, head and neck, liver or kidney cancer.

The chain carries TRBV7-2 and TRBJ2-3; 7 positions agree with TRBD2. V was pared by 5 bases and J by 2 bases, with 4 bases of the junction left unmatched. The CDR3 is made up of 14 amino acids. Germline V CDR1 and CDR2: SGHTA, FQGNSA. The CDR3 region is CASSQAGPTDTQYF. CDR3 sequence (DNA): TGTGCCAGCAGCCAAGCGGGGCCCACAGATACGCAGTATTTT.

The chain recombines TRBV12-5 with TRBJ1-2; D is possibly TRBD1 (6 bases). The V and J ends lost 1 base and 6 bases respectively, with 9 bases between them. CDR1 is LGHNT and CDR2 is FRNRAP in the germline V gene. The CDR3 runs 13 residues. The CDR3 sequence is CASGLGGRDGYTF. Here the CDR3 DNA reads TGTGCTAGTGGTTTGGGGGGGCGAGATGGCTACACCTTC.

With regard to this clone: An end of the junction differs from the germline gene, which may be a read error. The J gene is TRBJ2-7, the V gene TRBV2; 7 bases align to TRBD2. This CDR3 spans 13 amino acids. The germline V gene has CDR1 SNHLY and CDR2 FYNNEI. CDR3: CASSEINGRVRLF. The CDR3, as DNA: TGTGCCAGCAGTGAAATTAATGGGAGGGTAAGGCTCTTC.

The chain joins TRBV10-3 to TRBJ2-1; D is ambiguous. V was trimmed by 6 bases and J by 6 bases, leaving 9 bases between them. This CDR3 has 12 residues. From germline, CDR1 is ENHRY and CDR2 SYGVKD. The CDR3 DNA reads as TGTGCCATCAGCCACGACACCAATGAGCAGTTCTTC. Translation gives CAISHDTNEQFF.

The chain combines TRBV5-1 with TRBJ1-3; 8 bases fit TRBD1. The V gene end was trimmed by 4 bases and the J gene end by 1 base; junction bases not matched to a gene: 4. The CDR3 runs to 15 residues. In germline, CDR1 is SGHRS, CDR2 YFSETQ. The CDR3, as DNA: TGCGCCAGCAGCGGACAGGGAGTGTCTGGAAACACCATATATTTT. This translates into CASSGQGVSGNTIYF.

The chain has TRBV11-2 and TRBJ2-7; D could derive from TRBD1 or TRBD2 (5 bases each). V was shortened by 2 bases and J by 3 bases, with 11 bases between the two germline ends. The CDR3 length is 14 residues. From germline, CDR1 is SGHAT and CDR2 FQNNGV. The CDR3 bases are TGTGCCAGCAGCTTAATCGGGGCTGTCTACGAGCAGTACTTC. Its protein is CASSLIGAVYEQYF.

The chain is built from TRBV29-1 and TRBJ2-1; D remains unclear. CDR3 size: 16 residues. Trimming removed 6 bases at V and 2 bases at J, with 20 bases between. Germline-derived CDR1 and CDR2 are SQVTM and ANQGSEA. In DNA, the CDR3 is TGCAGCGTCGCCCCCGCCCGGGTAGGCGCCTACAATGAGCAGTTCTTC. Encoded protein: CSVAPARVGAYNEQFF.

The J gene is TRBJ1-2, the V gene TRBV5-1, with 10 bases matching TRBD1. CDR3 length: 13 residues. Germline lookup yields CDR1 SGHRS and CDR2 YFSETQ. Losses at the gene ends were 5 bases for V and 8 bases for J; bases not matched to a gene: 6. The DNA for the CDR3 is TGCGCCAGCAGATCGACAGGGGGCGGAGGCTACACCTTC. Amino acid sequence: CASRSTGGGGYTF.

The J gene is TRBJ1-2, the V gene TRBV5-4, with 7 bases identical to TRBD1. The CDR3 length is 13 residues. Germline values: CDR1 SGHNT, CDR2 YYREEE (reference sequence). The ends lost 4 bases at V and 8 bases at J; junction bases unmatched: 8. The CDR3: CASSRQGFGGYTF. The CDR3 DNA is TGTGCCAGCAGCCGACAGGGCTTCGGAGGCTACACCTTC.

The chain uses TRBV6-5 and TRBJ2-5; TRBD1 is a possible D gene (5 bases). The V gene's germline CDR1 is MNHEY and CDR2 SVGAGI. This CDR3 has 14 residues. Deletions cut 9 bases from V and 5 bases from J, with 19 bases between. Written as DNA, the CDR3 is TGTGCCAGTAGGGGCCTACAGACCGCGGAGACCCAGTACTTC. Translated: CASRGLQTAETQYF.

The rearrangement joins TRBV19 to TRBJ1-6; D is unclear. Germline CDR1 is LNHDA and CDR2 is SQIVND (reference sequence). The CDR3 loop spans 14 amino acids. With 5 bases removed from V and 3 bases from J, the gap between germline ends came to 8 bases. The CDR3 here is CASSSGLYNSPLHF. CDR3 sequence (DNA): TGTGCCAGTAGTTCCGGACTCTATAATTCACCCCTCCACTTT.

CDR3 amino acids: CASRLGTSGLYEQYF. The CDR3 region has the DNA TGTGCCAGCAGACTTGGGACTAGCGGTCTTTACGAGCAGTACTTC. The chain carries TRBV4-2 and TRBJ2-7, with 11 positions matching TRBD2. Germline trimming cut 6 bases from V and 4 bases from J; bases unmatched to any gene: 8. CDR1 and CDR2 from the germline V gene are LGHNA and YNFKEQ. CDR3 length: 15 amino acids.

As DNA, the CDR3 is TGTGCCAGCTCCCCTATGGGACAGGGCCCCGGTGGCTACACCTTC. This gives the protein CASSPMGQGPGGYTF. V and J are TRBV18 and TRBJ1-2, with 9 bases that match TRBD1. There are 15 residues in the CDR3. V lost 6 bases and J lost 7; bases outside the gene matches: 12. Per the germline V gene, CDR1 is KGHSH and CDR2 is LQKENI.

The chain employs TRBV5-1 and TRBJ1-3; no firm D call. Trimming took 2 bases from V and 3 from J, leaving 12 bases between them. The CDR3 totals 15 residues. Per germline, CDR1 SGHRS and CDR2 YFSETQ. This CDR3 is CASSFLGGSGNTIYF. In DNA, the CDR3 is TGCGCCAGCAGCTTCCTCGGCGGGAGTGGAAACACCATATATTTT.

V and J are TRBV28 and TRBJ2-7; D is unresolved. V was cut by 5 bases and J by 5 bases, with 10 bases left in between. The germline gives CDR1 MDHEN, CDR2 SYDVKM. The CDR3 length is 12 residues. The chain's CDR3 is CASSPPGDEQYF. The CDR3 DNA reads TGTGCCAGCAGTCCCCCTGGCGACGAGCAGTACTTC.

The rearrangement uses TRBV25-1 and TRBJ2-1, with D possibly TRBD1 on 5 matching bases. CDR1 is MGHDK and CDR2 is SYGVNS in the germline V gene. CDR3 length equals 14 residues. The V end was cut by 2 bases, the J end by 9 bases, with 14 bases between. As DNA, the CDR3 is TGTGCCAGCAGTGAAGGCAGGGTATGGAGTGAGCAGTTCTTC. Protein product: CASSEGRVWSEQFF.

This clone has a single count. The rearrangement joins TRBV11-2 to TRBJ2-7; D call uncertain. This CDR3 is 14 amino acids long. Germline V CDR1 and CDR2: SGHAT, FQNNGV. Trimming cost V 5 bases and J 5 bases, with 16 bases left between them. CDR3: CASSPSPALDEQYF. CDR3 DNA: TGTGCCAGCAGCCCCTCTCCGGCATTGGACGAGCAGTACTTC.

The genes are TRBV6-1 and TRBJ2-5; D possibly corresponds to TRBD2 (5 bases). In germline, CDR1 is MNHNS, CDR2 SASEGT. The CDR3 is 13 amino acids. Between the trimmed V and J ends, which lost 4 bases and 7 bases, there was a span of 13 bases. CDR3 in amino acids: CASSAGTGWTQYF. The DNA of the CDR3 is TGTGCCAGCAGTGCGGGAACCGGGTGGACCCAGTACTTC.

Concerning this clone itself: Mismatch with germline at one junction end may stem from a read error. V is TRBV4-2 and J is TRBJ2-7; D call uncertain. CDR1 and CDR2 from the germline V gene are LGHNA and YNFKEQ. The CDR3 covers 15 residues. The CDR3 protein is CTSSQVTGQSYEQYF. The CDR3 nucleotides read TGTACCAGCAGCCAAGTCACGGGCCAGTCCTACGAGCAGTACTTC.

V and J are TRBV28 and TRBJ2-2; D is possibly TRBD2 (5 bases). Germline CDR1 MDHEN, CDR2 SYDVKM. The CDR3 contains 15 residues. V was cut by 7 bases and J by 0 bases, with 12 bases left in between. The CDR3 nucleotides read TGTGCCAGCACTCTGGGCGGGCCGAACACCGGGGAGCTGTTTTTT. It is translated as CASTLGGPNTGELFF.

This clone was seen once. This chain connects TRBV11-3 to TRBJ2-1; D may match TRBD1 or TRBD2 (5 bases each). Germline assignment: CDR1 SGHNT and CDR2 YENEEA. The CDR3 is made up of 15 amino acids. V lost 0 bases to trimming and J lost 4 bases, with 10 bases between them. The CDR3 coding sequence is TGTGCCAGCAGCTTAGAGGGACGGACTTACAATGAGCAGTTCTTC. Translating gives CASSLEGRTYNEQFF.

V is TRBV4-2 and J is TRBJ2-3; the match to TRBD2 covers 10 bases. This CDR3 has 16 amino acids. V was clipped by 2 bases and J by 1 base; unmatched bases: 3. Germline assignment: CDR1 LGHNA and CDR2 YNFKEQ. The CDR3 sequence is CASSQRLAGGTDTQYF. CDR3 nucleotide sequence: TGTGCCAGCAGCCAAAGGCTAGCGGGAGGCACAGATACGCAGTATTTT.